This is a list of T cell receptor beta chains from one sample in a study of blood T cell repertoires in COVID-19. Generated by immunoSEQ multiplex PCR, the TCRdb table keeps only in-frame clones and is missing some. The profile covers around 300,000 clones, with about 86% appearing a single time and approximately 2% taken by the ten largest. The specimen was peripheral blood. Source of these receptors: a woman in her twenties or thirties who had recovered from COVID-19. Both conserved end residues are part of each CDR3. A D gene is named only where the DNA matches it firmly. Clone size, where shown, is once, few, many, or a class for clones that have expanded.

abundance	v_gene	d_gene	j_gene	CDR3nt	CDR3aa
.	TRBV4-3	TRBD1	TRBJ2-3	TGCGCCAGCAGCCAGAGGCCTAGGACAGGGGGCTTTTTAGATACGCAGTATTTT	CASSQRPRTGGFLDTQYF
.	TRBV7-8	TRBD1	TRBJ1-2	TGTGCCAGCAGCTTCGGACAGGGCAATGGCTACACCTTC	CASSFGQGNGYTF
.	TRBV12-3/TRBV12-4	.	TRBJ1-1	TGTGCCAGCAGTCGCGGGACGAGCGAAGCTTTCTTT	CASSRGTSEAFF
.	TRBV7-2	TRBD1	TRBJ2-5	TGTGCCAGCAGCCGGGACAGGGGACAAGAGACCCAGTACTTC	CASSRDRGQETQYF
.	TRBV4-2	TRBD1	TRBJ1-3	TGTGCCAGCAGCCTTACTATGGGACAGATCTCTGGAAACACCATATATTTT	CASSLTMGQISGNTIYF
.	TRBV2	.	TRBJ1-2	TGTGCCAGCAGTGTTCATTTGGACAGTAACTATGGCTACACCTTC	CASSVHLDSNYGYTF
.	TRBV11-2	.	TRBJ2-1	TGTGCCAGCAGCTTAGGGCCAGACAAAAACTACAATGAGCAGTTCTTC	CASSLGPDKNYNEQFF
.	TRBV5-1	.	TRBJ1-2	TGCGCCAGCAGCTTGGACGGGAATGGCTACACCTTC	CASSLDGNGYTF
.	TRBV5-4	.	TRBJ1-1	TGTGCCAGCAGCACACGCATGGTGGCCACTGAAGCTTTCTTT	CASSTRMVATEAFF
.	TRBV20-1	.	TRBJ1-1	TGCAGTGCGAGCGCGGAGGTTGAAGCTTTCTTT	CSASAEVEAFF
.	TRBV30	.	TRBJ2-7	TGTGCCAGGACACGCCGGGGTTCCTACGAGCAGTACTTC	CARTRRGSYEQYF
.	TRBV6-5	.	TRBJ1-2	TGTGCCAGCAGAGCCGGGGAACATGGCTACACCTTC	CASRAGEHGYTF
.	TRBV4-1	.	TRBJ1-5	TGCGCCAGCAGCCAAGATAGACACCAGCCCCAGCATTTT	CASSQDRHQPQHF
.	TRBV5-1	.	TRBJ2-2	TGCGCCAGCAGCTCCTCCACTAGCAACGGGGAGCTGTTTTTT	CASSSSTSNGELFF
once	TRBV9	.	TRBJ1-2	TGTGCCAGCAGCGTATTGGCCTCGGGGGACTATGGCTACACCTTC	CASSVLASGDYGYTF
once	TRBV7-2	TRBD1	TRBJ1-1	TGTGCCAGCAGCTCAAGAGCACCGGGACAGAGCATGAACACTGAAGCTTTCTTT	CASSSRAPGQSMNTEAFF
once	TRBV7-2	TRBD1	TRBJ2-6	TGTGCCAGCAGCTCCCACCCCGGGACAGCGCTCTCTGGGGCCAACGTCCTGACTTTC	CASSSHPGTALSGANVLTF
.	TRBV5-1	TRBD1	TRBJ2-1	TGCGCCAGCAGCTTGGAAGGGGGCATATACAATGAGCAGTTCTTC	CASSLEGGIYNEQFF
.	TRBV27	TRBD1	TRBJ1-6	TGTGCCAGCAGTATAACCGGGACAGGGGGCAATTCACCCCTCCACTTT	CASSITGTGGNSPLHF
.	TRBV7-3	.	TRBJ2-1	TGTGCCAGCAGCTTACTAACAGCGGGCCAGGGTAATGAGCAGTTCTTC	CASSLLTAGQGNEQFF
.	TRBV19	.	TRBJ2-2	TGTGCCAGTAGTATGCGTCCAGGGGCGCACACCGGGGAGCTGTTTTTT	CASSMRPGAHTGELFF
.	TRBV5-1	.	TRBJ2-3	TGCGCCAGCAGCATACGGGACAACACAGATACGCAGTATTTT	CASSIRDNTDTQYF
.	TRBV5-8	.	TRBJ2-2	TGTGCCAGCATGGACAGCCACCTGACCTACACCGGGGAGCTGTTTTTT	CASMDSHLTYTGELFF
.	TRBV19	TRBD2	TRBJ2-7	TGTGCCACTAATGACCCAGCGGGACCGTACGAGCAGTACTTC	CATNDPAGPYEQYF
.	TRBV7-2	.	TRBJ1-3	TGTGCCAGCAGCTTAGAATTGAAGAGCTCTGGAAACACCATATATTTT	CASSLELKSSGNTIYF
.	TRBV10-3	.	TRBJ2-7	TGTGCCTCCTTTCCAACTGCGGGACGGGAAACCTACGAGCAGTACTTC	CASFPTAGRETYEQYF
once	TRBV6-1	.	TRBJ2-1	TGTGCCAGCAGTGAATTGGGGACTGTTAACAATGAGCAGTTCTTC	CASSELGTVNNEQFF
.	TRBV30	.	TRBJ1-4	TGTGCCTGGAGTGGGGGCCGAACCGGCCGGGTAGAAAAACTGTTTTTT	CAWSGGRTGRVEKLFF
.	TRBV7-8	TRBD1	TRBJ2-2	TGTGCCAGCAGCCCTTTGGGACAGGGGGGAACCGGGGAGCTGTTTTTT	CASSPLGQGGTGELFF
few	TRBV19	.	TRBJ1-6	TGTGCCAGTAGTGTCAGGGTGGGTTCACCCCTCCACTTT	CASSVRVGSPLHF
.	TRBV6-5	.	TRBJ1-4	TGTGCCAGCATGGTCGGACAGAGCGAAAAACTGTTTTTT	CASMVGQSEKLFF
.	TRBV5-8	TRBD1	TRBJ1-1	TGTGCCAGCAGCTCGCACAGGGGGCTCACTGAAGCTTTCTTT	CASSSHRGLTEAFF
.	TRBV15	.	TRBJ1-4	TGTGCCACCACGTCTTTTTCAGCTAATGAAAAACTGTTTTTT	CATTSFSANEKLFF
.	TRBV6-5	TRBD1	TRBJ1-3	TGTGCCTGCGGACAGGCCCACTCTGGAAACACCATATATTTT	CACGQAHSGNTIYF
.	TRBV6-2/TRBV6-3	.	TRBJ2-3	TGTGCCAGCAGTTACTCGTTTACTCCCACAGATACGCAGTATTTT	CASSYSFTPTDTQYF
.	TRBV10-2	.	TRBJ1-1	TGCGCCAGCAGTGACGAACAGCTGAACACTGAAGCTTTCTTT	CASSDEQLNTEAFF
.	TRBV5-6	TRBD1	TRBJ2-5	TGTGCCAGCAGCTGGGACAGGGGGGAGACCCAGTACTTC	CASSWDRGETQYF
.	TRBV3-1/TRBV3-2	TRBD2	TRBJ2-1	TGTGCCAGCAGCCAACTTAGCGGGCGGGGGTTGGGTGAGCAGTTCTTC	CASSQLSGRGLGEQFF
.	TRBV5-5	.	TRBJ1-5	TGTGCCAGCAGCTTGTGGGGAGCGAACAATCAGCCCCAGCATTTT	CASSLWGANNQPQHF
few	TRBV6-6	.	TRBJ2-3	TGTGCCAGCACCCCCGGGAGTTCCGCAGATACGCAGTATTTT	CASTPGSSADTQYF